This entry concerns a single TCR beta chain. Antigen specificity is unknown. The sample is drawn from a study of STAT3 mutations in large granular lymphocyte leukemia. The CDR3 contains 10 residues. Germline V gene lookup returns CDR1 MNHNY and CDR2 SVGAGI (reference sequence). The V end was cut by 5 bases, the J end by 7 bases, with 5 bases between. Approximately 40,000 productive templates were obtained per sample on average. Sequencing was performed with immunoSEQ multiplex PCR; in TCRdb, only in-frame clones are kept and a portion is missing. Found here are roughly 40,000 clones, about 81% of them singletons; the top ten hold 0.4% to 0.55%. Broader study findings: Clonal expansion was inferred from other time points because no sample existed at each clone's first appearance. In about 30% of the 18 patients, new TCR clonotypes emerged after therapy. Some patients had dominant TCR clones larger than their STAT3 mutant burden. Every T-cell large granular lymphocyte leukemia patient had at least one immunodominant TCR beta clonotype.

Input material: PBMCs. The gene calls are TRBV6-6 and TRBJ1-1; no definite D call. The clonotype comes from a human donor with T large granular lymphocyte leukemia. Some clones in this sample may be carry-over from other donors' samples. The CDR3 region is CASSRDEAFF. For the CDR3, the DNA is TGTGCCAGCAGTAGGGATGAAGCTTTCTTT.